The 19 T cell receptor beta chains below all came from one sample that was sequenced in a study of untreated major depressive disorder (dated by TCRdb to 2016 to 2019). General study outcomes and caveats: In CD4+ T cells, sequencing confirmed that depressed patients used TRBV05-01 (Vbeta 5.1) more than controls did, with a one-tailed test giving p = 0.040.

Their cognate antigens are unknown. The protocol used for the library was the immunoSEQ multiplex PCR assay. As stored in TCRdb, this immuneACCESS dataset retains in-frame rearrangements with V and J assigned. A fraction of the clones does not appear; measured against another copy, unresolved V genes explain less than half of the discrepancy, and the remainder lacks a known reason. The sample has 10,000 to 15,000 clones on record, approximately 91% of them singletons. The ten largest clones take up approximately 0.82% of the sample. Sequencing input: CD4+ T cells from PBMCs. These receptors were obtained from a man aged 30-40 years with major depressive disorder.

The V gene is TRBV6-6, the J gene TRBJ1-1, with D possibly being TRBD1 (6 bases). V lost 7 bases and J 3 bases, leaving 18 bases between the germline ends. CDR1 and CDR2 from the germline V gene are MNHNY and SVGAGI (reference sequence). The CDR3 sequence is 15 residues long. The CDR3 nucleotides read TGTGCCAGCAAGGTTCAGGGGAAAGGGGACACTGAAGCTTTCTTT. This codes for CASKVQGKGDTEAFF.

V is TRBV6-1 and J is TRBJ1-5; D unclear. This CDR3 is built from 15 residues. Germline CDR1 is MNHNS and CDR2 is SASEGT. With 1 base removed from V and 4 bases from J, the gap between germline ends came to 11 bases. The CDR3 DNA reads as TGTGCCAGCAGTGAAGGAACAAGGGAAAATCAGCCCCAGCATTTT. Encoded protein: CASSEGTRENQPQHF.

CDR3 sequence reads: CASSLNGRRPYNEQFF. The CDR3 DNA follows: TGTGCCAGCAGCTTAAATGGCAGGCGCCCCTACAATGAGCAGTTCTTC. V usage is TRBV7-3 and J usage is TRBJ2-1; the D is unclear. V lost 1 base to trimming and J lost 2 bases, with 12 bases between them. The CDR3 runs 16 residues. CDR1 and CDR2 (germline): SGHTA, FQGTGA. The full variable domain, rest sourced from reference TRBV7-3 and TRBJ2-1, is GAGVSQTPSNKVTEKGKYVELRCDPISGHTALYWYRQSLGQGPEFLIYFQGTGAADDSGLPNDRFFAVRPEGSVSTLKIQRTERGDSAVYLCASSLNGRRPYNEQFFGPGTRLTVL.

The chain joins TRBV7-8 to TRBJ1-2; D remains ambiguous. Germline V gene lookup returns CDR1 SGHVS and CDR2 FQNEAQ. Trimming took off 6 bases at V and 7 bases at J, with 27 bases between the two ends. The CDR3 is made up of 17 amino acids. CDR3 protein: CASRPVPGPTPLGGYTF. DNA for the CDR3: TGTGCCAGCAGACCCGTCCCCGGACCGACTCCGTTAGGTGGCTACACCTTC.

The V call is TRBV5-1, the J call TRBJ2-3; a weak D match, TRBD2 (5 bases). Trimming stripped 5 bases from V and 2 bases from J, with 15 bases between. The CDR3 totals 15 residues. The germline gives CDR1 SGHRS, CDR2 YFSETQ. The CDR3 region is CASRERTGDTDTQYF. CDR3 DNA: TGCGCCAGCAGGGAAAGGACTGGAGACACAGATACGCAGTATTTT.

The gene calls are TRBV29-1 and TRBJ2-1, with TRBD2 identical over 7 bases. This CDR3 is 14 amino acids long. After removal of 5 bases from V and 0 bases from J, the junction contained 4 bases not matched to a gene. Germline CDR1 reads SQVTM; CDR2 reads ANQGSEA. The chain's CDR3 is CSVRRGSSYNEQFF. CDR3 DNA: TGCAGCGTTAGGCGGGGGAGCTCCTACAATGAGCAGTTCTTC.

This clone was recorded only once. The junction shows a germline mismatch at one end, possibly a read error. This chain uses TRBV6-5 with TRBJ1-2; a possible D gene is TRBD1 (5 bases). The CDR3 is made up of 12 amino acids. The germline CDR1 and CDR2 sequences are MNHEY and SVGAGI. The CDR3 DNA is TGTGCCAGCAGAAGTTATAGTGGGGCTGCCGACTTC. Protein sequence: CASRSYSGAADF.

J is TRBJ1-5 and V is TRBV2; D might be TRBD1 (6 bases). Germline loops: CDR1 SNHLY, CDR2 FYNNEI. Trimming took off 5 bases at V and 1 base at J, with 12 bases between the two ends. This CDR3 is built from 15 residues. In DNA form, the CDR3 reads TGTGCCAGCAGTAGACAGGCCACGAGCAATCAGCCCCAGCATTTT. It encodes CASSRQATSNQPQHF.

On this clone itself: The junction differs from germline at one of its ends, possibly a read error. The chain uses TRBV7-7 and TRBJ2-7; 9 bases agree with TRBD1. CDR3 length: 14 residues. CDR1 is SSHAT, CDR2 FNYEAQ, per germline (reference sequence). The CDR3 sequence is CASSLGTGLDEQYF. The CDR3 coding sequence is TGTGCTAGCAGCTTAGGGACAGGGCTGGACGAGCAGTACTTC.

This chain links TRBV27 with TRBJ2-7, with 9 bases lining up with TRBD1. Germline trimming cut 0 bases from V and 4 bases from J; bases unmatched to any gene: 10. CDR1 and CDR2 (germline): MNHEY, SMNVEV (reference sequence). CDR3 size: 17 residues. The CDR3 region has the DNA TGTGCCAGCAGTTTATCCTTTTACCGGGACAGGGAGTACGAGCAGTACTTC. Protein product: CASSLSFYRDREYEQYF.

The CDR3 DNA reads TGTGCCAGCATCAGCGGGGGCCTCACAGATACGCAGTATTTT. Translated, it gives CASISGGLTDTQYF. This rearrangement joins TRBV6-1 to TRBJ2-3, with TRBD2 matching over 8 bases. The germline V gene has CDR1 MNHNS and CDR2 SASEGT. The CDR3 loop spans 14 amino acids. J lost 2 bases, V lost 7 bases, and 5 bases had no gene match.

In this sample, this clone turned up once. The chain is built from TRBV2 and TRBJ2-7; weak D call: TRBD2 (6 bases). The CDR3 length is 13 residues. The germline gives CDR1 SNHLY, CDR2 FYNNEI. Trimming removed 7 bases from V and 5 bases from J, with 15 bases in between. The CDR3 spells CASTLAEINEQYF. The DNA for the CDR3 is TGTGCCAGCACCTTAGCGGAGATCAACGAGCAGTACTTC. Full variable domain (remainder filled in from reference TRBV2 and TRBJ2-7): EPEVTQTPSHQVTQMGQEVILRCVPISNHLYFYWYRQILGQKVEFLVSFYNNEISEKSEIFDDQFSVERPDGSNFTLKIRSTKLEDSAMYFCASTLAEINEQYFGPGTRLTVT.

CDR3 protein: CASSSRQGGEETQYF. CDR3 DNA: TGTGCCAGCAGTTCCCGGCAAGGGGGCGAGGAGACCCAGTACTTC. This chain uses TRBV28 with TRBJ2-5; 7 bases map to TRBD1. The junction had 10 bases not matched to a gene; V was cut back by 4 bases and J by 5 bases. The CDR3 runs 15 residues. Looked up from germline, CDR1 is MDHEN and CDR2 is SYDVKM.

This chain uses TRBV12-5 with TRBJ1-1; D ambiguous. The CDR3 sequence is 15 residues long. Deletions cut 2 bases from V and 1 base from J, with 11 bases between. Per germline, CDR1 LGHNT and CDR2 FRNRAP. The CDR3 is CASGLSISGNTEAFF. The CDR3 DNA reads TGTGCTAGTGGTTTGTCTATTTCGGGGAACACTGAAGCTTTCTTT.

The chain recombines TRBV5-1 with TRBJ1-1; D is ambiguous. CDR1 SGHRS and CDR2 YFSETQ come from the germline V gene. The CDR3 spans 13 residues. Trimming took 4 bases from V and 4 from J, leaving 11 bases between them. For the CDR3, the DNA is TGCGCCAGCAGCCCTTTTCGCCCCACTGAAGCTTTCTTT. It encodes CASSPFRPTEAFF.

The CDR3 region is CASSLTGGLRTGELFF. CDR3 DNA sequence: TGCGCCAGCAGCTTAACAGGGGGCTTGAGAACCGGGGAGCTGTTTTTT. The chain couples TRBV5-1 to TRBJ2-2, with 9 bases matching TRBD1. The length of the CDR3 is 16 residues. Germline V gene lookup returns CDR1 SGHRS and CDR2 YFSETQ. V lost 2 bases, J lost 5 bases, and 7 bases stayed unmatched.

This clone was recorded only once. V gene TRBV27 combines with J gene TRBJ2-5; D perhaps matches TRBD2 (6 bases). The V and J ends lost 6 bases and 5 bases respectively, with 16 bases between them. CDR1 and CDR2 from the germline V gene are MNHEY and SMNVEV (reference sequence). The CDR3 is 14 amino acids. The CDR3: CASSSGPGGETQYF. CDR3 DNA: TGTGCCAGCAGCTCGGGTCCTGGGGGGGAGACCCAGTACTTC.

This chain uses TRBV7-3 with TRBJ1-6; D is uncertain. V was cut by 3 bases and J by 10 bases, with 10 bases left in between. The CDR3 loop spans 13 amino acids. Germline lookup yields CDR1 SGHTA and CDR2 FQGTGA. CDR3 sequence: CASSFSQSSPLHF. Here the CDR3 DNA reads TGTGCCAGCAGCTTCTCGCAGAGCTCACCCCTCCACTTT.

The CDR3 sequence: CAISDVDRVISNQPQHF. CDR3 in DNA: TGTGCCATCAGTGATGTTGACAGGGTGATTAGCAATCAGCCCCAGCATTTT. This chain uses TRBV10-3 with TRBJ1-5; 7 bases line up with TRBD1. The CDR3 runs 17 residues. J lost 0 bases, V lost 3 bases, and 8 bases had no gene match. Germline values: CDR1 ENHRY, CDR2 SYGVKD.